Listed below are T cell receptor beta chains from one sample, sequenced in a study of blood T cell repertoires in COVID-19. Clones were sequenced by immunoSEQ multiplex PCR, and TCRdb holds only the in-frame ones, with some missing. The repertoire holds about 58,000 clones, with around 76% as singletons. Sequencing used peripheral blood. These receptors all stem from a human donor in a cohort sampled during active COVID-19. The CDR3 runs from the conserved cysteine through the conserved F or W. The D gene is left open where the match is weak. Clone size is given for some rows only: seen once, a few or many times, or a class if the clone is expanded.

v_gene: TRBV15; j_gene: TRBJ1-6; abundance: -; d_gene: TRBD1; CDR3aa: CATSRTGGESPLHF; CDR3nt: TGTGCCACCAGCAGGACAGGGGGTGAGTCACCCCTCCACTTT
v_gene: TRBV5-5; j_gene: TRBJ1-1; abundance: -; d_gene: -; CDR3aa: CASSLFGQLNTEAFF; CDR3nt: TGTGCCAGCAGCTTGTTTGGACAGCTGAACACTGAAGCTTTCTTT
v_gene: TRBV21-1; j_gene: TRBJ2-7; abundance: once; d_gene: -; CDR3aa: CASSGGRQGITYEQYF; CDR3nt: TGTGCCAGCAGCGGAGGACGACAGGGGATTACCTACGAGCAGTACTTC
v_gene: TRBV25-1; j_gene: TRBJ2-7; abundance: -; d_gene: TRBD1; CDR3aa: CASRTTGSYEQYF; CDR3nt: TGTGCCAGCAGAACGACAGGGTCCTACGAGCAGTACTTC
v_gene: TRBV29-1; j_gene: TRBJ2-6; abundance: -; d_gene: -; CDR3aa: CSVAGGPQASGANVLTF; CDR3nt: TGCAGCGTTGCAGGTGGCCCCCAGGCATCTGGGGCCAACGTCCTGACTTTC
v_gene: TRBV20-1; j_gene: TRBJ1-2; abundance: -; d_gene: -; CDR3aa: CSASRGHGGGYTF; CDR3nt: TGCAGTGCTAGTCGTGGACACGGGGGGGGCTACACCTTC
v_gene: TRBV5-1; j_gene: TRBJ2-7; abundance: -; d_gene: TRBD1; CDR3aa: CASSLGQGFYEQYF; CDR3nt: TGCGCCAGCAGCCTAGGACAGGGTTTCTACGAGCAGTACTTC
v_gene: TRBV12-3/TRBV12-4; j_gene: TRBJ1-1; abundance: -; d_gene: -; CDR3aa: CAIQEGRNTEAFF; CDR3nt: TGTGCCATCCAGGAGGGGAGGAACACTGAAGCTTTCTTT
v_gene: TRBV6-5; j_gene: TRBJ1-1; abundance: -; d_gene: TRBD1; CDR3aa: CASSFSTGGTEAFF; CDR3nt: TGTGCCAGCAGTTTTTCGACAGGGGGTACTGAAGCTTTCTTT
v_gene: TRBV18; j_gene: TRBJ2-6; abundance: -; d_gene: TRBD2; CDR3aa: CASSPPLGGSSGANVLTF; CDR3nt: TGTGCCAGCTCACCACCGTTGGGAGGGAGCTCTGGGGCCAACGTCCTGACTTTC
v_gene: TRBV6-1; j_gene: TRBJ1-1; abundance: -; d_gene: -; CDR3aa: CASSESSRLEAFF; CDR3nt: TGTGCCAGCAGTGAATCGTCCAGACTTGAAGCTTTCTTT
v_gene: TRBV27; j_gene: TRBJ2-7; abundance: -; d_gene: -; CDR3aa: CASSYMGHPYSGVYEQYF; CDR3nt: TGTGCCAGCAGTTATATGGGACACCCCTACTCTGGGGTCTACGAGCAGTACTTC
v_gene: TRBV7-9; j_gene: TRBJ1-2; abundance: -; d_gene: -; CDR3aa: CASSYDSSPRGYTF; CDR3nt: TGTGCCAGCAGCTATGATTCCTCCCCTCGGGGCTACACCTTC
v_gene: TRBV29-1; j_gene: TRBJ2-7; abundance: -; d_gene: TRBD1; CDR3aa: CSVEGDRVLGSEQYF; CDR3nt: TGCAGCGTTGAAGGAGACAGGGTCTTGGGTAGCGAGCAGTACTTC
v_gene: TRBV11-2; j_gene: TRBJ2-3; abundance: -; d_gene: TRBD2; CDR3aa: CASSLGDYGLAGGTDTQYF; CDR3nt: TGTGCCAGCAGCTTAGGCGACTACGGACTAGCCGGGGGCACAGATACGCAGTATTTT
v_gene: TRBV4-1; j_gene: TRBJ2-5; abundance: -; d_gene: TRBD1; CDR3aa: CASSPGQNQETQYF; CDR3nt: TGCGCCAGCAGCCCGGGACAGAACCAAGAGACCCAGTACTTC
v_gene: TRBV4-3; j_gene: TRBJ2-7; abundance: -; d_gene: -; CDR3aa: CASSQSLSVPYF; CDR3nt: TGCGCCAGCAGCCAGTCTTTATCCGTTCCGTACTTC
v_gene: TRBV19; j_gene: TRBJ2-7; abundance: -; d_gene: TRBD1; CDR3aa: CASSIGAPGQRSYEQYF; CDR3nt: TGTGCCAGTAGTATAGGAGCGCCGGGACAGAGATCCTACGAGCAGTACTTC
v_gene: TRBV3-1/TRBV3-2; j_gene: TRBJ2-7; abundance: -; d_gene: -; CDR3aa: CASSQVKGRGSYEQYF; CDR3nt: TGTGCCAGCAGCCAAGTAAAGGGCAGGGGATCATACGAGCAGTACTTC
v_gene: TRBV19; j_gene: TRBJ1-4; abundance: once; d_gene: -; CDR3aa: CASRDPGEEEKLFF; CDR3nt: TGTGCCAGTAGGGACCCGGGGGAGGAAGAAAAACTGTTTTTT
v_gene: TRBV19; j_gene: TRBJ2-7; abundance: -; d_gene: TRBD1; CDR3aa: CASEPTGEGSEQYF; CDR3nt: TGTGCCAGCGAACCGACAGGGGAAGGCAGTGAGCAGTACTTC
v_gene: TRBV7-8; j_gene: TRBJ1-6; abundance: -; d_gene: -; CDR3aa: CASSLQGVSSYNSPLHF; CDR3nt: TGTGCCAGCAGCTTACAAGGGGTGAGCTCCTATAATTCACCCCTCCACTTT
v_gene: TRBV20-1; j_gene: TRBJ1-5; abundance: -; d_gene: TRBD1; CDR3aa: CSASNRGQPQHF; CDR3nt: TGCAGTGCTAGTAACAGGGGTCAGCCCCAGCATTTT
v_gene: TRBV5-5; j_gene: TRBJ2-7; abundance: -; d_gene: -; CDR3aa: CASSLVIGDYEQYF; CDR3nt: TGTGCCAGCAGCTTGGTCATCGGGGACTACGAGCAGTACTTC
v_gene: TRBV30; j_gene: TRBJ1-1; abundance: once; d_gene: -; CDR3aa: CAWTGTPNTEAFF; CDR3nt: TGTGCCTGGACCGGGACACCTAACACTGAAGCTTTCTTT
v_gene: TRBV5-5; j_gene: TRBJ2-7; abundance: -; d_gene: -; CDR3aa: CASSPEVGGLNF; CDR3nt: TGTGCCAGCAGCCCCGAGGTCGGGGGGCTTAACTTC
v_gene: TRBV5-6; j_gene: TRBJ2-1; abundance: -; d_gene: TRBD2; CDR3aa: CASSPTSVRYNEQFF; CDR3nt: TGTGCCAGCAGCCCAACTAGCGTTCGCTACAATGAGCAGTTCTTC
v_gene: TRBV7-9; j_gene: TRBJ1-2; abundance: -; d_gene: -; CDR3aa: CASSPPTDSNYGYTF; CDR3nt: TGTGCCAGCAGCCCCCCGACAGATTCCAACTATGGCTACACCTTC
v_gene: TRBV5-5; j_gene: TRBJ1-5; abundance: -; d_gene: -; CDR3aa: CASSFIAGASNQPQHF; CDR3nt: TGTGCCAGCAGCTTCATCGCAGGGGCGAGCAATCAGCCCCAGCATTTT
v_gene: TRBV10-1; j_gene: TRBJ2-1; abundance: few; d_gene: TRBD2; CDR3aa: CASSPGLPEQFF; CDR3nt: TGCGCCAGCAGCCCGGGACTACCCGAGCAGTTCTTC
v_gene: TRBV28; j_gene: TRBJ1-5; abundance: -; d_gene: -; CDR3aa: CASARLGGGRQPQHF; CDR3nt: TGTGCCAGCGCCCGCCTAGGGGGAGGGCGTCAGCCCCAGCATTTT
v_gene: TRBV30; j_gene: TRBJ2-7; abundance: -; d_gene: TRBD2; CDR3aa: CAWSADLLAGVRNEQYF; CDR3nt: TGTGCCTGGAGTGCCGATCTTCTAGCGGGAGTTCGGAACGAGCAGTACTTC
v_gene: TRBV6-5; j_gene: TRBJ1-5; abundance: -; d_gene: -; CDR3aa: CASSSFATAQPQHF; CDR3nt: TGTGCCAGCAGCTCCTTTGCGACAGCCCAGCCCCAGCATTTT
v_gene: TRBV7-2; j_gene: TRBJ2-7; abundance: -; d_gene: -; CDR3aa: CASSPDSSYEQYF; CDR3nt: TGTGCCAGCAGCCCTGACAGTTCCTACGAGCAGTACTTC
v_gene: TRBV5-6; j_gene: TRBJ1-2; abundance: -; d_gene: -; CDR3aa: CASSPRGLDYGYTF; CDR3nt: TGTGCCAGCAGCCCGAGGGGGTTAGACTATGGCTACACCTTC
v_gene: TRBV6-4; j_gene: TRBJ1-2; abundance: once; d_gene: TRBD1; CDR3aa: CASSDPQGAGGYTF; CDR3nt: TGTGCCAGCAGTGACCCGCAGGGGGCGGGTGGCTACACCTTC
v_gene: TRBV27; j_gene: TRBJ1-4; abundance: -; d_gene: -; CDR3aa: CASSPTVYNEKLFF; CDR3nt: TGTGCCAGCAGTCCGACAGTCTATAATGAAAAACTGTTTTTT
v_gene: TRBV3-1/TRBV3-2; j_gene: TRBJ1-2; abundance: -; d_gene: TRBD1; CDR3aa: CASSRGQGGRGYTF; CDR3nt: TGTGCCAGCAGCCGTGGACAGGGGGGAAGGGGCTACACCTTC
v_gene: TRBV19; j_gene: TRBJ1-2; abundance: -; d_gene: -; CDR3aa: CASSIQVGRTNYGYTF; CDR3nt: TGTGCCAGTAGTATCCAGGTCGGCAGGACTAACTATGGCTACACCTTC
v_gene: TRBV14; j_gene: TRBJ2-7; abundance: -; d_gene: -; CDR3aa: CASSQEGGWQYF; CDR3nt: TGTGCCAGCAGCCAAGAAGGGGGTTGGCAGTACTTC
v_gene: TRBV7-6; j_gene: TRBJ2-1; abundance: once; d_gene: TRBD2; CDR3aa: CASSFGLAGTYNEQFF; CDR3nt: TGTGCCAGCAGCTTCGGACTAGCGGGGACCTACAATGAGCAGTTCTTC
v_gene: TRBV30; j_gene: TRBJ1-6; abundance: -; d_gene: TRBD1; CDR3aa: CAWTPGTANNSPLHF; CDR3nt: TGTGCCTGGACCCCTGGGACAGCAAATAATTCACCCCTCCACTTT
v_gene: TRBV6-5; j_gene: TRBJ2-2; abundance: -; d_gene: TRBD2; CDR3aa: CASSLAGEGTGELFF; CDR3nt: TGTGCCAGCAGTTTAGCGGGGGAGGGGACCGGGGAGCTGTTTTTT
v_gene: TRBV29-1; j_gene: TRBJ1-2; abundance: few; d_gene: TRBD1; CDR3aa: CSVIRDRGSTF; CDR3nt: TGCAGCGTAATAAGGGACAGGGGTAGCACCTTC
v_gene: TRBV11-2; j_gene: TRBJ2-1; abundance: few; d_gene: -; CDR3aa: CASGLVGRQQFF; CDR3nt: TGTGCCAGCGGCCTTGTGGGCAGACAGCAGTTCTTC